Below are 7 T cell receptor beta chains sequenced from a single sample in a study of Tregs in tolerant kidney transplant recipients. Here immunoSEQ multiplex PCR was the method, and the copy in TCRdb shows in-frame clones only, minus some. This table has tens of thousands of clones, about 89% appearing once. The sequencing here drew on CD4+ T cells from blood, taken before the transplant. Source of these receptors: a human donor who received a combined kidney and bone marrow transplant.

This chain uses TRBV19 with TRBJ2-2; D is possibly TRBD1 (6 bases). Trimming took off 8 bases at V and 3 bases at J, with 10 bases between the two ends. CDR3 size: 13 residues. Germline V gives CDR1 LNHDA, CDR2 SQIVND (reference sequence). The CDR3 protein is CASVQGYTGELFF. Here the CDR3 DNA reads TGTGCCAGTGTACAGGGTTACACCGGGGAGCTGTTTTTT.

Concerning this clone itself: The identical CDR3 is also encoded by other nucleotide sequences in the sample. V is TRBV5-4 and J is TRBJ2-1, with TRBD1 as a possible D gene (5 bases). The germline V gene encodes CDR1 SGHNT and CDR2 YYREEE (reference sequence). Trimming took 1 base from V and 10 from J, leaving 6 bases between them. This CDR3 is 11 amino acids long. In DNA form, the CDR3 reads TGTGCCAGCAGCTTGAACAGGGAGCAGTTCTTC. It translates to CASSLNREQFF.

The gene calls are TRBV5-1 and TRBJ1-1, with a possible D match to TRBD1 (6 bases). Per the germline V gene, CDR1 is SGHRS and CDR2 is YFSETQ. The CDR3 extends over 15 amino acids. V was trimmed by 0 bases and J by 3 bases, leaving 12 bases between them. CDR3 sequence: CASSLALTGDTEAFF. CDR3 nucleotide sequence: TGCGCCAGCAGCTTGGCCCTGACAGGTGACACTGAAGCTTTCTTT.

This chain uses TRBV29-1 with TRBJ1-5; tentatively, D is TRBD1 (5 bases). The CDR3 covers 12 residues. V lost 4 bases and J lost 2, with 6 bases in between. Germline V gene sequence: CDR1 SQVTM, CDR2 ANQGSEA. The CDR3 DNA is TGCAGCGTTGGGGGGGGCAATCAGCCCCAGCATTTT. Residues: CSVGGGNQPQHF. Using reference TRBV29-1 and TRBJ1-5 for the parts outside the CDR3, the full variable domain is SAVISQKPSRDICQRGTSLTIQCQVDSQVTMMFWYRQQPGQSLTLIATANQGSEATYESGFVIDKFPISRPNLTFSTLTVSNMSPEDSSIYLCSVGGGNQPQHFGDGTRLSIL.

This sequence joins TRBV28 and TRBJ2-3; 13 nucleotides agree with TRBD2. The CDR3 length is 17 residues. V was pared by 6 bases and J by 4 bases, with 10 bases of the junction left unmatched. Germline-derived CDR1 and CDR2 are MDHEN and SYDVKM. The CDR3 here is CASSTRTSGSQADTQYF. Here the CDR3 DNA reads TGTGCCAGCAGCACCCGGACTAGCGGGAGTCAGGCAGATACGCAGTATTTT. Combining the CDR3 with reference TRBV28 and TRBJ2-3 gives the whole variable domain DVKVTQSSRYLVKRTGEKVFLECVQDMDHENMFWYRQDPGLGLRLIYFSYDVKMKEKGDIPEGYSVSREKKERFSLILESASTNQTSMYLCASSTRTSGSQADTQYFGPGTRLTVL.

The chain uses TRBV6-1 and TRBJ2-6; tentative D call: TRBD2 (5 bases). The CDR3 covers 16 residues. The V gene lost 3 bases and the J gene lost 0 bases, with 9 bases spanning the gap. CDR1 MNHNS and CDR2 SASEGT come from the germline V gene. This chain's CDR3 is CASSEVRGSGANVLTF. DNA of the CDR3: TGTGCCAGCAGTGAGGTCCGGGGCTCTGGGGCCAACGTCCTGACTTTC.

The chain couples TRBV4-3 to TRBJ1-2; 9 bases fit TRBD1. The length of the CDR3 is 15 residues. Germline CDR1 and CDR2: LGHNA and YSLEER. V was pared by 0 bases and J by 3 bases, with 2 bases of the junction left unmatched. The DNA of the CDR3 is TGCGCCAGCAGCCAAGATTGGACAGGGGACTATGGCTACACCTTC. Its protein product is CASSQDWTGDYGYTF.